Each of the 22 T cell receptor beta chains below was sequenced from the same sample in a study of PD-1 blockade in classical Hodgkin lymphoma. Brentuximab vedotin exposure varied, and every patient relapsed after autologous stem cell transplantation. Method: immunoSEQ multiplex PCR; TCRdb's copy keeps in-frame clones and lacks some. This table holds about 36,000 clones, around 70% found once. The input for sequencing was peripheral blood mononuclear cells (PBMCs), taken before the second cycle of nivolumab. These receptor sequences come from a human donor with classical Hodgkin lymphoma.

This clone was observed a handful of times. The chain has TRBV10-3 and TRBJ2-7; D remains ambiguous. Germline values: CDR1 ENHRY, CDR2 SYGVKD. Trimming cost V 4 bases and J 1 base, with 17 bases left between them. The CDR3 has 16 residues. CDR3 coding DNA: TGTGCCATCAGTGGAGGTGGTCACACCTTATCCTACGAGCAGTACTTC. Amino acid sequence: CAISGGGHTLSYEQYF.

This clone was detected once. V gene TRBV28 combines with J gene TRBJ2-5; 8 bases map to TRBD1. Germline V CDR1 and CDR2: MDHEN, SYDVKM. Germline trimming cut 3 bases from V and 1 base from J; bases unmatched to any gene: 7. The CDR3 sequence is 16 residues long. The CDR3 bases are TGTGCCAGCAGTTTTGTCCAGGGGGCCGTCCAAGAGACCCAGTACTTC. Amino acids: CASSFVQGAVQETQYF. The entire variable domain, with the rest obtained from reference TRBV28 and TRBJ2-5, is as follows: DVKVTQSSRYLVKRTGEKVFLECVQDMDHENMFWYRQDPGLGLRLIYFSYDVKMKEKGDIPEGYSVSREKKERFSLILESASTNQTSMYLCASSFVQGAVQETQYFGPGTRLLVL.

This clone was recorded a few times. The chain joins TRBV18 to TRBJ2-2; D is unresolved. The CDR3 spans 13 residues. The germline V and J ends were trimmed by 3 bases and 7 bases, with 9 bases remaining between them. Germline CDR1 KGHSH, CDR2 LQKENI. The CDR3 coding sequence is TGTGCCAGCTCACCCCTCGTAAACGGGGAGCTGTTTTTT. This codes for CASSPLVNGELFF.

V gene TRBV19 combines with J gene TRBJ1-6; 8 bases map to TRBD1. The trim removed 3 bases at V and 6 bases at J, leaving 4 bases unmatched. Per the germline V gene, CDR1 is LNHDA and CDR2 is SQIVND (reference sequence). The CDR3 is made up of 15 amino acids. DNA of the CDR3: TGTGCCAGTAGTATTCTTGGACAGGGTAATTCACCCCTCCACTTT. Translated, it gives CASSILGQGNSPLHF.

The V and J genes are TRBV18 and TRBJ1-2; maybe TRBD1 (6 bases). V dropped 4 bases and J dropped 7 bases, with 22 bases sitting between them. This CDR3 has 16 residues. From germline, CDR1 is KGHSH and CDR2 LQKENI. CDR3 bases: TGTGCCAGCTCACTAAACCCCCCCGGGGGGCTCGGTGGCTACACCTTC. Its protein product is CASSLNPPGGLGGYTF.

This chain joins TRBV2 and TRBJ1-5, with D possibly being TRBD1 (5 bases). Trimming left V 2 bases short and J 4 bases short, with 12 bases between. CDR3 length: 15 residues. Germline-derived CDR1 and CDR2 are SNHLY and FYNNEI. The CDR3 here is CASSESIAGNQPQHF. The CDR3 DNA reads TGTGCCAGCAGTGAATCGATAGCAGGGAATCAGCCCCAGCATTTT.

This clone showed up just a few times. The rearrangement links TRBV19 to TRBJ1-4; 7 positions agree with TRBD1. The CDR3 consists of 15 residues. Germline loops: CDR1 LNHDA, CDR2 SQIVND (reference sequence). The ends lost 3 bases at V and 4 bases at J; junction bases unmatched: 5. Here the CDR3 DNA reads TGTGCCAGTAGTATCGGACAGGTGAATAATGAAAAACTGTTTTTT. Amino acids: CASSIGQVNNEKLFF.

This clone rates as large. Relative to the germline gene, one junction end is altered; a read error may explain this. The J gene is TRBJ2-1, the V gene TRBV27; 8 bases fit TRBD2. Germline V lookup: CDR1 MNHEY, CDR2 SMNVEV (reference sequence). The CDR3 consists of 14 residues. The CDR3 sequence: CASSLGVRLATLLF. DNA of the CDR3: TGTGCCAGCAGTTTAGGGGTACGACTAGCGACTCTCCTCTTC.

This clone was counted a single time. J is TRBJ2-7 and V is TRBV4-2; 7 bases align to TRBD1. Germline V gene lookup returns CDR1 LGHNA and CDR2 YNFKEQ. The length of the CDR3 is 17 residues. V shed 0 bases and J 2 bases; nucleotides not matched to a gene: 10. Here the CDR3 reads CASSQDPGTVQTYEQYF. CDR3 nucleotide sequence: TGTGCCAGCAGCCAAGACCCGGGGACAGTACAAACCTACGAGCAGTACTTC.

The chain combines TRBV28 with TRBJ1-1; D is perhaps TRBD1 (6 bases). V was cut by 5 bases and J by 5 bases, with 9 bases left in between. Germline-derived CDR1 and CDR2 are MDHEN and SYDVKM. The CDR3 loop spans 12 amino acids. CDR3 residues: CASSLTGTEAFF. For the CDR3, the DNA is TGTGCCAGCAGTCTTACAGGGACTGAAGCTTTCTTT.

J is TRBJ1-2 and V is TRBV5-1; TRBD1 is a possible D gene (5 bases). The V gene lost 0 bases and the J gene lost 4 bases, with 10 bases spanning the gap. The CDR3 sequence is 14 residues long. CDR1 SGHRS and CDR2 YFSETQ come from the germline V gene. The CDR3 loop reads CASSLGQGGYGYTF. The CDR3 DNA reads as TGCGCCAGCAGCTTGGGGCAGGGCGGCTATGGCTACACCTTC.

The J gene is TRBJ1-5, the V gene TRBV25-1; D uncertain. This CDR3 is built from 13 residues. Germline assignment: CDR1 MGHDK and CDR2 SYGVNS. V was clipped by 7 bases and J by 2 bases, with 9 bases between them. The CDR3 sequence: CASNGEGNQPQHF. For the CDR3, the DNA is TGTGCCAGCAATGGGGAAGGCAATCAGCCCCAGCATTTT.

This CDR3 is CASSYDRGRWINEKLFF. For the CDR3, the DNA is TGTGCCAGCAGCTACGACAGGGGGCGGTGGATTAATGAAAAACTGTTTTTT. V gene TRBV7-8 combines with J gene TRBJ1-4; 10 bases fit TRBD1. V was clipped by 4 bases and J by 4 bases; unmatched bases: 9. The CDR3 has 17 residues. Germline CDR1 SGHVS, CDR2 FQNEAQ.

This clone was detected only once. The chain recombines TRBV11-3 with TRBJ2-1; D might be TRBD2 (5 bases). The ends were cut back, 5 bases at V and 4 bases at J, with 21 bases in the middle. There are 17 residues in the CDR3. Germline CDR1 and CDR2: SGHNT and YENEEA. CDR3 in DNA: TGTGCCAGCAGCCTACGCCTCTGGCGGGCGGTATACAATGAGCAGTTCTTC. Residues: CASSLRLWRAVYNEQFF.

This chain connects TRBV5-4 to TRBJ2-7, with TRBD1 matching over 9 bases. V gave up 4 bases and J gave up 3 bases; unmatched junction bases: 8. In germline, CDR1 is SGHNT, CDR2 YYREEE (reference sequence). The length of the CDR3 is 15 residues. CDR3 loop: CASSPTGGVIYEQYF. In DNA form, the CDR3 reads TGTGCCAGCAGCCCCACAGGGGGCGTTATCTACGAGCAGTACTTC.

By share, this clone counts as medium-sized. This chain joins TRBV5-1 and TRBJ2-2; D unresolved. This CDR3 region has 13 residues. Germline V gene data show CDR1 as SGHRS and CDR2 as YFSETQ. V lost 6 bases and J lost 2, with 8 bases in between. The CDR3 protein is CASTRPNTGELFF. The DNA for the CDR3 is TGCGCCAGCACCAGACCCAACACCGGGGAGCTGTTTTTT.

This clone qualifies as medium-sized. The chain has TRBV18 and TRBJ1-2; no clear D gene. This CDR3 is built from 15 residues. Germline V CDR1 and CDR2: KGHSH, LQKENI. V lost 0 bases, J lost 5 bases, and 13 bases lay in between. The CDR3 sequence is CASSPPSAGTYGYTF. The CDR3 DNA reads TGTGCCAGCTCACCACCGTCGGCAGGCACTTATGGCTACACCTTC.

The CDR3, as DNA: TGTGCCAGCAGCTTAGCGGGACAGGGAGTTGGAAACACCATATATTTT. It yields the protein CASSLAGQGVGNTIYF. The chain uses TRBV7-2 and TRBJ1-3; TRBD1 aligns across 9 bases. The CDR3 consists of 16 residues. V trimming: 0 bases; J trimming: 3 bases; junction bases outside the gene matches: 3. CDR1 is SGHTA, CDR2 FQGNSA, per germline.

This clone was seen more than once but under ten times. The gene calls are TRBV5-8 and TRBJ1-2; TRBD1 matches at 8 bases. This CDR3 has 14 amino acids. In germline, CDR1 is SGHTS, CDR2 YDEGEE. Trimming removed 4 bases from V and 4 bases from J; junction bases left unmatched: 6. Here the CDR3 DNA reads TGTGCCAGCAGCAGGGGACAGGAAGGCTATGGCTACACCTTC. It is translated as CASSRGQEGYGYTF. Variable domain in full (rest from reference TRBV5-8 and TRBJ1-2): EAGVTQSPTHLIKTRGQQATLRCSPISGHTSVYWYQQALGLGLQFLLWYDEGEERNRGNFPPRFSGRQFPNYSSELNVNALELEDSALYLCASSRGQEGYGYTFGSGTRLTVV.

CDR3: CASSQGLAGASDTQYF. CDR3 coding DNA: TGTGCCAGCAGCCAAGGACTAGCGGGAGCTTCAGATACGCAGTATTTT. The chain has TRBV14 and TRBJ2-3, with 12 bases lining up with TRBD2. The germline V gene encodes CDR1 SGHDN and CDR2 FVKESK. This CDR3 spans 16 amino acids. Losses at the gene ends were 1 base for V and 4 bases for J; bases not matched to a gene: 3.

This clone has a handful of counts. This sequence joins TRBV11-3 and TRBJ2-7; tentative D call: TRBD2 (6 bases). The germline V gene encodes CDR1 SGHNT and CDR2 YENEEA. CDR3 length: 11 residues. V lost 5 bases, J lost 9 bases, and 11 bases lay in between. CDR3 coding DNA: TGTGCCAGCAGCACCGGGACTCGGCAGTACTTC. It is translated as CASSTGTRQYF. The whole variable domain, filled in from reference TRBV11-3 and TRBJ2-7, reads EAGVVQSPRYKIIEKKQPVAFWCNPISGHNTLYWYLQNLGQGPELLIRYENEEAVDDSQLPKDRFSAERLKGVDSTLKIQPAELGDSAVYLCASSTGTRQYFGPGTRLTVT.

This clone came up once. The DNA of the CDR3 is TGTGCCAGCAGCTTAGGGCTAGCGGGGCAGCAGTTCTTC. This gives the protein CASSLGLAGQQFF. The chain carries TRBV7-8 and TRBJ2-1, with TRBD2 matching over 9 bases. The CDR3 runs 13 residues. Germline CDR1 reads SGHVS; CDR2 reads FQNEAQ. Trimming cost V 1 base and J 11 bases; bases outside gene matches: 3. The entire variable domain, with the rest obtained from reference TRBV7-8 and TRBJ2-1, is as follows: GAGVSQSPRYKVAKRGQDVALRCDPISGHVSLFWYQQALGQGPEFLTYFQNEAQLDKSGLPSDRFFAERPEGSVSTLKIQRTQQEDSAVYLCASSLGLAGQQFFGPGTRLTVL.